Listed below are T cell receptor beta chains from one sample, sequenced in a study of T cell responses to AZD1222 COVID-19 vaccine. TCRdb's table, derived via immunoSEQ multiplex PCR, lists solely in-frame clones and lacks some. The table lists some 130,000 clones, over 65% of them singletons. Here the sequenced sample was peripheral blood, taken on day 0 of AZD1222 vaccination. Receptor source: an adult in good health. The CDR3 runs from the conserved cysteine through the conserved F or W. A D gene is named only where the DNA matches it firmly. Some rows mark clone size as missing; the rest say once, few, many or name a class of expanded clone.

j_call d_call clone_size v_call cdr3_nt cdr3_aa
TRBJ1-1 TRBD1 NA TRBV2 TGTGCCAGCAGTTCTCCCGGGACAGGGGACACTGAAGCTTTCTTT CASSSPGTGDTEAFF
TRBJ1-1 NA NA TRBV6-5 TGTGCCAGCAGCATCGGTGGCATGAACACTGAAGCTTTCTTT CASSIGGMNTEAFF
TRBJ1-1 NA once TRBV6-1 TGTGCCAGCAGTGAAAATGCGTTGATGAACACTGAAGCTTTCTTT CASSENALMNTEAFF
TRBJ1-2 NA once TRBV11-2 TGTGCCAGCAGCACACAGGCAGGAGGCTACACCTTC CASSTQAGGYTF
TRBJ1-5 TRBD1 NA TRBV5-6 TGTGCCAGCAGCTCGGACAGGACTAATCAGCCCCAGCATTTT CASSSDRTNQPQHF
TRBJ2-1 NA NA TRBV28 TGTGCCAGCAGGCCCCCCAGGGGGGGTAATGAGCAGTTCTTC CASRPPRGGNEQFF
TRBJ1-2 NA few TRBV10-1 TGCGCCCCCTTAGCGGCAGGGAACTATGGCTACACCTTC CAPLAAGNYGYTF
TRBJ1-2 NA NA TRBV6-5 TGTGCCAGCAGTTCACCAACAGGTTACTATGGCTACACCTTC CASSSPTGYYGYTF
TRBJ1-5 NA NA TRBV27 TGTGCCAGCAGTTTACAGGGGCTCGGTCAGCCCCAGCATTTT CASSLQGLGQPQHF
TRBJ1-4 NA NA TRBV15 TGTGCCACCAGCAGAGGGAGGGGGAACCCTAATGAAAAACTGTTTTTT CATSRGRGNPNEKLFF
TRBJ1-2 TRBD1 NA TRBV2 TGTGCCAGCAGTGGGAAACAGGGGGACCAAGCTAACTATGGCTACACCTTC CASSGKQGDQANYGYTF
TRBJ1-3 TRBD1 NA TRBV28 TGTGCCAGCAGTTCACAGGGGTCTGGAAACACCATATATTTT CASSSQGSGNTIYF
TRBJ1-5 NA NA TRBV7-8 TGTGCCAGCAGATTAGGGTCGCTTAGCAATCAGCCCCAGCATTTT CASRLGSLSNQPQHF
TRBJ2-1 NA NA TRBV2 TGTGCCAGCAGTGGGGGCGGGCTCACCTACAATGAGCAGTTCTTC CASSGGGLTYNEQFF
TRBJ2-1 TRBD2 NA TRBV3-1/TRBV3-2 TGTGCCAGCAGCCCCCTCGGCGGGGGGGGCTACAATGAGCAGTTCTTC CASSPLGGGGYNEQFF
TRBJ1-4 TRBD1 NA TRBV27 TGTGCCAGCAGTGGCTCCCCGGGGACAGGGGGGGGAAAACTGTTTTTT CASSGSPGTGGGKLFF
TRBJ1-2 TRBD1 NA TRBV5-4 TGTGCCAGCAGCCTCTGGACAGGGCCGGAGGGCTACACCTTC CASSLWTGPEGYTF
TRBJ2-3 NA NA TRBV9 TGTGCCAGCAGCGTAGGAAGCGCGGGGTCTGGAACAGATACGCAGTATTTT CASSVGSAGSGTDTQYF
TRBJ2-7 TRBD2 NA TRBV30 TGTGCCTGGAGCCCCGGGGGGGCGAGGAACTACGAGCAGTACTTC CAWSPGGARNYEQYF
TRBJ1-1 NA NA TRBV4-1 TGCGCCAGCAGCCAGGCCGGTAGGACTGAAGCTTTCTTT CASSQAGRTEAFF
TRBJ1-1 TRBD1 NA TRBV28 TGTGCCAGCAGTTTAACACAGGGGTCTGAAGCTTTCTTT CASSLTQGSEAFF
TRBJ2-7 NA NA TRBV5-1 TGCGCCAGCAGCTTGGTCGGGCACGAGCAGTACTTC CASSLVGHEQYF
TRBJ2-5 TRBD2 few TRBV7-8 TGTGCCAGCAGCACTTATACTAGCGGGGGCAGACAAGAGACCCAGTACTTC CASSTYTSGGRQETQYF
TRBJ2-2 NA NA TRBV4-2 TGTGCCAGCAGCCAAGGCTTAACCGGGGAGCTGTTTTTT CASSQGLTGELFF
TRBJ1-2 NA NA TRBV28 TGTGCCAGCCTTGGACAAAACTATGGCTACACCTTC CASLGQNYGYTF
TRBJ1-1 NA NA TRBV6-1 TGTGCCAGCAGTGAACGCGGACAGTACACTGAAGCTTTCTTT CASSERGQYTEAFF
TRBJ1-2 NA NA TRBV28 TGTGCCAGCAGTGAAGAGCTTGGCTACACCTTC CASSEELGYTF
TRBJ2-4 TRBD1 NA TRBV5-1 TGCGCCAGCAGCTTTGGACAGGGCGGAGACATTCAGTACTTC CASSFGQGGDIQYF
TRBJ1-3 NA NA TRBV5-1 TGCGCCAGCAGCCCCGTACTGAACTCTGGAAACACCATATATTTT CASSPVLNSGNTIYF
TRBJ1-1 NA NA TRBV27 TGTGCCAGCAGTTTATCGCTGGGGCCGATCACTGAAGCTTTCTTT CASSLSLGPITEAFF
TRBJ2-7 NA few TRBV10-3 TGTGCCATCAGGGACAGAAACTACGAGCAGTACTTC CAIRDRNYEQYF
TRBJ1-2 NA NA TRBV30 TGTGCCTGGAACAACCCACAGGGCCTCTATGGCTACACCTTC CAWNNPQGLYGYTF
TRBJ1-4 NA NA TRBV28 TGTGCCAGCAGTTCCCCGACAGATCCAGCAACTAATGAAAAACTGTTTTTT CASSSPTDPATNEKLFF
TRBJ2-5 NA NA TRBV6-6 TGTGCCAGCAGTAAATCCCCTGCAGGCACGGAGGCCCAGTACTTC CASSKSPAGTEAQYF
TRBJ1-5 TRBD1 NA TRBV4-1 TGCGCCAGCAGCCAAGCCCAGGACAGGCAGCCCCAGCATTTT CASSQAQDRQPQHF
TRBJ1-4 NA few TRBV28 TGTGCCAGCAGTTTCGGGGGGCTGAAGGAAAAACTGTTTTTT CASSFGGLKEKLFF
TRBJ2-1 NA NA TRBV19 TGTGCCAGTAGTCAACCCGGACCACAGGGAGGGAGCAATGAGCAGTTCTTC CASSQPGPQGGSNEQFF
TRBJ2-3 TRBD2 NA TRBV5-1 TGCGCCAGCAGCTTGAATGGCGGGGGGGCCGGAGATACGCAGTATTTT CASSLNGGGAGDTQYF
TRBJ1-1 TRBD1 NA TRBV5-4 TGTGCCAGCAGCTCAGGGACAGGGGTGAACACTGAAGCTTTCTTT CASSSGTGVNTEAFF
TRBJ2-7 TRBD1 NA TRBV28 TGTGCCAGCAGTTCCGGGACAGGGCTATACGAGCAGTACTTC CASSSGTGLYEQYF
TRBJ2-1 NA NA TRBV7-3 TGTGCCAGCAGCTATTCTGGCGGATCCTACAATGAGCAGTTCTTC CASSYSGGSYNEQFF
TRBJ2-5 NA NA TRBV6-5 TGTGCCATCCGAGATGGGGGACAAGAGACCCAGTACTTC CAIRDGGQETQYF
TRBJ1-4 NA NA TRBV28 TGTGCCAGCAGTCTGTCGGCTAATGAAAAACTGTTTTTT CASSLSANEKLFF
TRBJ1-1 TRBD1 few TRBV6-5 TGTGCCAGCCAGACAGGGACTGAAGCTTTCTTT CASQTGTEAFF
TRBJ1-2 NA NA TRBV5-6 TGTGCCAGCAGCAATAGTTTCTATGGCTACACCTTC CASSNSFYGYTF
TRBJ1-5 TRBD1 NA TRBV19 TGTGCCAGTAGTACCACAGGGGGCAGCAGCAATCAGCCCCAGCATTTT CASSTTGGSSNQPQHF
TRBJ1-1 TRBD1 NA TRBV20-1 TGCAGTGCTAGTACGAGAGGACAGGGAAGGACTGAAGCTTTCTTT CSASTRGQGRTEAFF
TRBJ2-7 TRBD1 NA TRBV3-1/TRBV3-2 TGTGCCAGCAGTGCGGGACAGGGGTGGGACGAGCAGTACTTC CASSAGQGWDEQYF
TRBJ2-7 TRBD1 few TRBV6-5 TGTGCCAGCAGTCCGGGACAGTCCTACGAGCAGTACTTC CASSPGQSYEQYF